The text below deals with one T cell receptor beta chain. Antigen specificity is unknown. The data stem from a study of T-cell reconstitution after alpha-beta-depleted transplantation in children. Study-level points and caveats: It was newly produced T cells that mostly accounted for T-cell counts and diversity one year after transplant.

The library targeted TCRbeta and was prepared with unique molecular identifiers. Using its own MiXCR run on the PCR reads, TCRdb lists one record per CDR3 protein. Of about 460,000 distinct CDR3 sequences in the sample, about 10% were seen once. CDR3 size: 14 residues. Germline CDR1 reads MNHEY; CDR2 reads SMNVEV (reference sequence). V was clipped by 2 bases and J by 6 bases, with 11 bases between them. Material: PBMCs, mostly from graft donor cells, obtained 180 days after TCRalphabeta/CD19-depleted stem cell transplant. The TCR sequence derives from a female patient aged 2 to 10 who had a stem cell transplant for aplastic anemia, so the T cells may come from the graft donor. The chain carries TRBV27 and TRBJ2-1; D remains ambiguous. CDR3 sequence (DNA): TGTGCCAGCAGTTTAAGGTTGAGAGCCAATGAGCAGTTCTTC. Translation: CASSLRLRANEQFF.